Listed below are T cell receptor beta chains from one sample, sequenced in a study of cytomegalovirus exposure and HLA in healthy donors. Data came from immunoSEQ multiplex PCR; TCRdb stores just in-frame clones and leaves some out. The top ten clones hold 0.95% to 1.5% of a sample with some 130,000 clones, 75% to 90% of them seen once. Sequenced input: PBMCs. Every receptor here comes from a woman between 18 and 29 years old in good health and CMV-seronegative. Both conserved end residues are part of each CDR3. The D gene is left open where the match is weak. The listing skips clone size in some rows; elsewhere it reads once, few, many or a size class.

cdr3_length	clone_size	v_call	j_call	d_call	cdr3_aa	cdr3_nt
17	-	TRBV19	TRBJ2-1	-	CASSIDPAGGRYNEQFF	TGTGCCAGTAGTATAGACCCCGCCGGGGGGCGGTACAATGAGCAGTTCTTC
14	-	TRBV29-1	TRBJ2-3	-	CSVEDEAPGDTQYF	TGCAGCGTTGAAGATGAAGCGCCGGGGGATACGCAGTATTTT
13	-	TRBV6-1	TRBJ1-5	-	CASVDSGNQPQHF	TGTGCCAGCGTGGACTCGGGCAATCAGCCCCAGCATTTT
17	-	TRBV6-1	TRBJ1-3	-	CASSEGDGPSFGNTIYF	TGTGCCAGCAGTGAGGGAGATGGACCTTCGTTCGGAAACACCATATATTTT
13	-	TRBV5-6	TRBJ2-3	-	CASSPTRGDTQYF	TGTGCCAGCAGCCCTACGCGCGGCGATACGCAGTATTTT
15	once	TRBV7-9	TRBJ2-7	-	CASSLVPGESYEQYF	TGTGCCAGCAGCTTAGTTCCAGGGGAAAGCTACGAGCAGTACTTC
14	-	TRBV19	TRBJ2-2	-	CASSIQGSTGELFF	TGTGCCAGTAGTATTCAGGGCTCCACCGGGGAGCTGTTTTTT
11	once	TRBV29-1	TRBJ2-4	-	CSVERGATQYF	TGCAGCGTTGAAAGGGGCGCTACTCAGTACTTC
14	once	TRBV9	TRBJ2-7	-	CASSTGPAFYEQYF	TGTGCCAGCAGTACAGGGCCCGCTTTCTACGAGCAGTACTTC
14	-	TRBV25-1	TRBJ1-6	-	CASRPGGGPSPLHF	TGTGCCAGCAGACCCGGGGGGGGGCCCTCACCCCTCCACTTT
14	-	TRBV6-1	TRBJ1-1	-	CASSEFLTAPGAFF	TGTGCCAGCAGTGAATTTCTAACAGCCCCAGGAGCTTTCTTT
15	-	TRBV5-1	TRBJ1-2	-	CASSLGMGGNYGYTF	TGCGCCAGCAGCTTGGGAATGGGGGGGAACTATGGCTACACCTTC
15	-	TRBV27	TRBJ1-4	-	CASGPVLGVNEKLFF	TGTGCCAGCGGGCCCGTTTTAGGGGTTAATGAAAAACTGTTTTTT
14	-	TRBV5-6	TRBJ1-2	-	CASSLGGTGYGYTF	TGTGCCAGCAGCTTGGGGGGCACGGGCTATGGCTACACCTTC
15	-	TRBV6-1	TRBJ1-4	-	CASSEVAGSLEKLFF	TGTGCCAGCAGTGAAGTCGCGGGTAGCTTGGAAAAACTGTTTTTT
13	-	TRBV5-4	TRBJ1-1	-	CASSSDIHTEAFF	TGTGCCAGCAGCTCGGACATTCACACTGAAGCTTTCTTT
13	-	TRBV2	TRBJ2-7	-	CASRKSLSYEQYF	TGTGCCAGCAGAAAAAGCCTCTCCTACGAGCAGTACTTC
14	-	TRBV19	TRBJ1-2	-	CASSIGSLDYGYTF	TGTGCCAGTAGTATAGGGAGTTTGGACTATGGCTACACCTTC
13	-	TRBV7-9	TRBJ1-6	-	CASGTSYNSPLHF	TGTGCCAGCGGGACATCCTATAATTCACCCCTCCACTTT
15	-	TRBV7-9	TRBJ2-3	TRBD1	CASSYWTGRTDTQYF	TGTGCCAGCAGCTATTGGACAGGGAGGACAGATACGCAGTATTTT
12	-	TRBV25-1	TRBJ1-2	TRBD1	CASFRQGYGYTF	TGTGCCAGCTTCCGACAGGGGTACGGCTACACCTTC
17	-	TRBV7-9	TRBJ1-2	-	CASSPLATKTPGHGYTF	TGTGCCAGCAGCCCCTTGGCAACGAAAACCCCAGGCCATGGCTACACCTTC
15	-	TRBV7-8	TRBJ1-2	TRBD1	CASSSWDRVSYGYTF	TGTGCCAGCAGCTCCTGGGACAGGGTTAGCTATGGCTACACCTTC
14	-	TRBV6-6	TRBJ2-2	-	CASNVHYNTGELFF	TGTGCCAGCAACGTACACTATAACACCGGGGAGCTGTTTTTT
14	-	TRBV6-1	TRBJ2-2	-	CASSVQIDPGELFF	TGTGCCAGCAGTGTACAGATTGACCCCGGGGAGCTGTTTTTT
15	once	TRBV6-5	TRBJ1-4	-	CASSYSRRGNEKLFF	TGTGCCAGCAGTTACTCGAGAAGGGGTAATGAAAAACTGTTTTTT
14	few	TRBV15	TRBJ2-4	-	CATSSTGTSRGAYF	TGTGCCACCAGCAGTACCGGGACAAGCCGGGGGGCGTACTTC
16	-	TRBV6-1	TRBJ2-1	TRBD1	CASSEWWQGANNEQFF	TGTGCCAGCAGTGAATGGTGGCAGGGGGCGAACAATGAGCAGTTCTTC
15	-	TRBV5-8	TRBJ1-4	-	CASSLRYGSNEKLFF	TGTGCCAGCAGCTTGAGGTACGGGAGTAATGAAAAACTGTTTTTT
12	-	TRBV27	TRBJ1-3	-	CASSPGGNTIYF	TGTGCCAGCAGTCCAGGTGGAAACACCATATATTTT
15	-	TRBV6-5	TRBJ1-2	-	CASSYQVLGGYGYTF	TGTGCCAGCAGTTATCAGGTTCTGGGAGGTTATGGCTACACCTTC